The rows below give T cell receptor beta chains drawn from one sample of a study of cytomegalovirus exposure and HLA in healthy donors. The method was immunoSEQ multiplex PCR; TCRdb's version includes in-frame clones alone and lacks a portion of them. The sample records 200,000 to 250,000 clones, roughly four fifths being singletons. Sequenced sample: PBMCs. These TCRs come from a woman aged 35 to 49 in good health and CMV-seronegative. The CDR3 runs from the conserved cysteine through the conserved F or W. Each record gives: V gene, J gene, D gene, clone size, CDR3 DNA, CDR3 protein. A D gene is named only where the DNA matches it firmly. Some rows have no size entry. The others give once, few or many, or a class for an expanded clone.

>TRBV6-5|TRBJ1-1|NA|NA
TGTGCCAGCAGTCGGACAGAGACCGGTGAAGCTTTCTTT
CASSRTETGEAFF
>TRBV5-1|TRBJ2-2|NA|NA
TGCGCCAGCAGCTTGGTGCAGGGCTCGGGCACCGGGGAGCTGTTTTTT
CASSLVQGSGTGELFF
>TRBV11-3|TRBJ2-1|NA|NA
TGTGCCAGCAGCTGGGACTTCACGAACAATGAGCAGTTCTTC
CASSWDFTNNEQFF
>TRBV9|TRBJ2-1|NA|NA
TGTGCCAGCAGCGTATCCCCTCTACAGGGTGGGAATGAGCAGTTCTTC
CASSVSPLQGGNEQFF
>TRBV6-4|TRBJ2-1|TRBD1|NA
TGTGCCAGCAGCATAGGGGACAGGGGGCGCAATGAGCAGTTCTTC
CASSIGDRGRNEQFF
>TRBV15|TRBJ1-6|NA|NA
TGTGCCACCAGCACGAGGACGGACAGTAATTCACCCCTCCACTTT
CATSTRTDSNSPLHF
>TRBV5-4|TRBJ1-6|TRBD1|NA
TGTGCCAGCAGCGTGGAGACAGGGGCTGGTTCACCCCTCCACTTT
CASSVETGAGSPLHF
>TRBV5-1|TRBJ2-3|TRBD1|NA
TGCGCCAGCAGCTCAGGACAGGCAAGACGTTCAGATACGCAGTATTTT
CASSSGQARRSDTQYF
>TRBV4-2|TRBJ2-3|NA|NA
TGTGCCAGCACGTGGGGAGGGGGGCGCACAGATACGCAGTATTTT
CASTWGGGRTDTQYF
>TRBV5-4|TRBJ2-5|NA|once
TGTGCCAGCAGCTCCAGGGGAGAAGAGACCCAGTACTTC
CASSSRGEETQYF
>TRBV30|TRBJ1-6|TRBD1|NA
TGTGCCGGGGGGGACAGGGGACGGTCACCCCTCCACTTT
CAGGDRGRSPLHF
>TRBV27|TRBJ2-7|TRBD2|NA
TGTGCCAGCAGTTTAAGCCGGGGGGATAGGGAGCAGTACTTC
CASSLSRGDREQYF
>TRBV27|TRBJ1-1|TRBD1|NA
TGTGCCAGCCGGGGGACAGGGGGCTCTGAAGCTTTCTTT
CASRGTGGSEAFF
>TRBV11-1|TRBJ1-6|TRBD1|NA
TGTGCCAGCAGCCTATTACCGGGACAGGGAAATTCACCCCTCCACTTT
CASSLLPGQGNSPLHF
>TRBV18|TRBJ1-5|NA|NA
TGTGCCAGCTCCCTCGGACAGTTTAATCAGCCCCAGCATTTT
CASSLGQFNQPQHF
>TRBV5-4|TRBJ1-2|NA|NA
TGTGCCAGCAGCTTGGCAGGCGCCCCGCAGGGCTACACCTTC
CASSLAGAPQGYTF
>TRBV11-3|TRBJ1-2|NA|NA
TGTGCCAGCAGTTCCGGGACTGAAAAAAGCTACACCTTC
CASSSGTEKSYTF
>TRBV2|TRBJ2-7|NA|NA
TGTGCCAGCGTAGGGGCGAGCTACGAGCAGTACTTC
CASVGASYEQYF
>TRBV5-8|TRBJ1-1|NA|NA
TGTGCCAGCAGCTTGAAGGTAACCGGGTCAATTTTGTCATGGTGGACTGAAGCTTTCTTT
CASSLKVTGSILSWWTEAFF
>TRBV11-2|TRBJ2-5|NA|NA
TGTGCCAGCAGCTTAGTTCTCAGTGGGGCGGAGACCCAGTACTTC
CASSLVLSGAETQYF
>TRBV21-1|TRBJ1-1|NA|NA
TGTGCCAGCAGCCTCTTGCAGGGTGAGGTTGAAGCTTTCTTT
CASSLLQGEVEAFF
>TRBV18|TRBJ1-4|TRBD1|few
TGTGCCAGCTCACCCCTGACAGGGGAAGGTGAAAAACTGTTTTTT
CASSPLTGEGEKLFF
>TRBV27|TRBJ1-2|TRBD1|NA
TGTGCCAGCAGTCCCCGTACGACAGGGGGACCTTTTACTAACTATGGCTACACCTTC
CASSPRTTGGPFTNYGYTF
>TRBV19|TRBJ1-2|TRBD1|NA
TGTGCCAGTAGTATTCACAGGGGAACCTATGGCTACACCTTC
CASSIHRGTYGYTF
>TRBV10-3|TRBJ1-1|NA|NA
TGTGCCATCAGTGAACTAGGGCGAGGTCTCGAAGCTTTCTTT
CAISELGRGLEAFF
>TRBV6-6|TRBJ1-1|NA|NA
TGTGCCAGCAGTTTTCTCAGACACCTGAACACTGAAGCTTTCTTT
CASSFLRHLNTEAFF